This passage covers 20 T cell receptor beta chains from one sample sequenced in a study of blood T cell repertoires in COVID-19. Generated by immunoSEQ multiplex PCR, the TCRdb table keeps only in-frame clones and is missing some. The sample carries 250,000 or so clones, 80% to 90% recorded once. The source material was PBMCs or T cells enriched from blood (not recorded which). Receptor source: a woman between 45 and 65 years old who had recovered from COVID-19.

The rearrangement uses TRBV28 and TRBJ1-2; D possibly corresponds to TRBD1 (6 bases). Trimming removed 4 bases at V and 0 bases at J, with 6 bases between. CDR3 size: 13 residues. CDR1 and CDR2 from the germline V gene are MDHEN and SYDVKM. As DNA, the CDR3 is TGTGCCAGCAGTTGGACAGCTAACTATGGCTACACCTTC. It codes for CASSWTANYGYTF.

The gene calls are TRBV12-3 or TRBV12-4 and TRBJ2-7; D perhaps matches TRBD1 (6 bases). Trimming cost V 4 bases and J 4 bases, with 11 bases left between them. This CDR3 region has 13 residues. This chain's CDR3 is CASSYEGVYEQYF. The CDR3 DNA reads TGTGCCAGCAGTTACGAGGGGGTATACGAGCAGTACTTC.

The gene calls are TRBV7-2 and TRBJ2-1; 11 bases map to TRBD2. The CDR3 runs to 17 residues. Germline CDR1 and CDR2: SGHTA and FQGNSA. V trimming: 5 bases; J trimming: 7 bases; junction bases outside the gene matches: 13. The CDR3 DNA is TGTGCCAGCAGCATATCATCTAGCGGGAGGAGAGGGAATGAGCAGTTCTTC. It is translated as CASSISSSGRRGNEQFF.

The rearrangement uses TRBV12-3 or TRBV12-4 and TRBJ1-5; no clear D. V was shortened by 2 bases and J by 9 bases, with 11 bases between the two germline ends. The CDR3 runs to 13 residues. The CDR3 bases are TGTGCCAGCAGTTTACTAATAGCGGGGCCCCAGCATTTT. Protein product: CASSLLIAGPQHF.

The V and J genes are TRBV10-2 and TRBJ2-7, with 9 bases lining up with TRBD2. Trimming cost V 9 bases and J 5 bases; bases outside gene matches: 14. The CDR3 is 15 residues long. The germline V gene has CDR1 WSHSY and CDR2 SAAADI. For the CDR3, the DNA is TGCGCCAGAAGCCGAGCGGGAGGTCCGAGGGACGAGCAGTACTTC. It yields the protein CARSRAGGPRDEQYF.

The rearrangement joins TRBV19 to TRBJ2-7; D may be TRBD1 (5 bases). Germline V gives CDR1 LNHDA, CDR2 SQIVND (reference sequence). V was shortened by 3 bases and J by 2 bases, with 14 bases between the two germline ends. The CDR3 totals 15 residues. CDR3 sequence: CASSMFPGSTYEQYF. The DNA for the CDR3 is TGTGCCAGTAGTATGTTCCCAGGGTCCACCTACGAGCAGTACTTC.

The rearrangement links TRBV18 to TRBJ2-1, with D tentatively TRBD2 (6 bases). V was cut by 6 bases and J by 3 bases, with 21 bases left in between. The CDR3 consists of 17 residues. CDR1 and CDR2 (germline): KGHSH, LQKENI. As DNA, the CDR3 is TGTGCCAGCTCCCTCCAGGGCGGGGAGCCATTCTACAATGAGCAGTTCTTC. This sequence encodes CASSLQGGEPFYNEQFF.

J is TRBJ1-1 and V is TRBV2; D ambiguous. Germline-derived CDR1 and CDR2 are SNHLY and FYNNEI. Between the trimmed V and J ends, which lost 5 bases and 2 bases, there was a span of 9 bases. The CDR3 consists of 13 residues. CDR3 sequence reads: CASSSEVNTEAFF. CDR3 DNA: TGTGCCAGCAGTTCAGAAGTAAACACTGAAGCTTTCTTT.

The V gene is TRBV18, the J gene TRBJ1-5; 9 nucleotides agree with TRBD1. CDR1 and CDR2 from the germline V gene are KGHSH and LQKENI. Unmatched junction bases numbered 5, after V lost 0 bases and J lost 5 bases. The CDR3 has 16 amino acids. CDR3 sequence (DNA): TGTGCCAGCTCACCACCCGGGACAGGGAGGGATCAGCCCCAGCATTTT. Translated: CASSPPGTGRDQPQHF.

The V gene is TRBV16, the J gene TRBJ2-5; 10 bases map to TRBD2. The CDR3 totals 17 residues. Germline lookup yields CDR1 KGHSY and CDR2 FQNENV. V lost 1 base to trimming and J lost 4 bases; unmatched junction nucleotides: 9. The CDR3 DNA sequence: TGTGCCAGCAGCCAATTCCTAGCGGGAGTTCATGGAGAGACCCAGTACTTC. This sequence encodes CASSQFLAGVHGETQYF.

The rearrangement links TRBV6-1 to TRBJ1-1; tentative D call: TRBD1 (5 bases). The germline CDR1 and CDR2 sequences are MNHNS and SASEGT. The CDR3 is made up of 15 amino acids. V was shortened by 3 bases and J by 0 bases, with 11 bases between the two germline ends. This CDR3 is CASSDSTELNTEAFF. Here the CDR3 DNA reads TGTGCCAGCAGTGATTCGACAGAGTTGAACACTGAAGCTTTCTTT.

The CDR3: CASSSQLAATQETQYF. CDR3 sequence (DNA): TGTGCCAGCAGCTCGCAACTAGCGGCCACCCAAGAGACCCAGTACTTC. The chain joins TRBV11-2 to TRBJ2-5; 8 bases align to TRBD2. With V trimmed by 4 bases and J by 1 base, 8 bases remained unmatched. This CDR3 region has 16 residues. The germline V gene has CDR1 SGHAT and CDR2 FQNNGV.

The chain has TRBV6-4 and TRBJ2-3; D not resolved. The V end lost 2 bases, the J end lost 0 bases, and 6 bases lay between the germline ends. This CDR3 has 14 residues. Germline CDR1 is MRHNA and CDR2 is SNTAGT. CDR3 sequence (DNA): TGTGCCAGCAGTGACCTATATAGCACAGATACGCAGTATTTT. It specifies CASSDLYSTDTQYF.

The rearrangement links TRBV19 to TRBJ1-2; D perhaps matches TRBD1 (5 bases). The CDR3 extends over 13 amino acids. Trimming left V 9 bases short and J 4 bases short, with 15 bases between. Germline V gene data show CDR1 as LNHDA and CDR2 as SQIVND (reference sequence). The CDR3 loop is CASPRGEVYGYTF. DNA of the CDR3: TGTGCCAGCCCTAGAGGGGAGGTCTATGGCTACACCTTC. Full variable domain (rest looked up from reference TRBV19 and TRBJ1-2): DGGITQSPKYLFRKEGQNVTLSCEQNLNHDAMYWYRQDPGQGLRLIYYSQIVNDFQKGDIAEGYSVSREKKESFPLTVTSAQKNPTAFYLCASPRGEVYGYTFGSGTRLTVV.

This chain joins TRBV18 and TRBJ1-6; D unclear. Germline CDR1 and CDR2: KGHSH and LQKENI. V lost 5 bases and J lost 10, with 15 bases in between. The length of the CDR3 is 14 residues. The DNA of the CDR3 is TGTGCCAGCTCATTGGGGTCGGAGGGATCACCCCTCCACTTT. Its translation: CASSLGSEGSPLHF.

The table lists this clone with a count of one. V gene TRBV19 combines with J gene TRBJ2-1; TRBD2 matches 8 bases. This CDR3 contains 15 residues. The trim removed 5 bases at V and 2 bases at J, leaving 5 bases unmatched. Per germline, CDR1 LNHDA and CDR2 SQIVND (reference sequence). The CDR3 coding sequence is TGTGCCAGTAGTCCCGGGACTAGTGCCTACAATGAGCAGTTCTTC. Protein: CASSPGTSAYNEQFF. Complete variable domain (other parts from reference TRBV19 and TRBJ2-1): DGGITQSPKYLFRKEGQNVTLSCEQNLNHDAMYWYRQDPGQGLRLIYYSQIVNDFQKGDIAEGYSVSREKKESFPLTVTSAQKNPTAFYLCASSPGTSAYNEQFFGPGTRLTVL.

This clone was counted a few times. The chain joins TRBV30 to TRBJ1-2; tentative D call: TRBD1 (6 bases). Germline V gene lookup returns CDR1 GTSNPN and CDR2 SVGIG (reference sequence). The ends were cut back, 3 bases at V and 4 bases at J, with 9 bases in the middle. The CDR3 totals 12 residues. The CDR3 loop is CAWSGTFYGYTF. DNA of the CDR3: TGTGCCTGGAGCGGGACATTCTATGGCTACACCTTC.

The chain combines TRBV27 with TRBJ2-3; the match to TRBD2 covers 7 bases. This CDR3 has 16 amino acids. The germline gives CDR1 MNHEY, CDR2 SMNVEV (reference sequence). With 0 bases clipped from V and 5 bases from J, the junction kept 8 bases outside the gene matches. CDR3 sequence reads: CASSLSMAGVGDTQYF. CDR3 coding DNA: TGTGCCAGCAGTTTATCGATGGCGGGAGTGGGAGATACGCAGTATTTT.

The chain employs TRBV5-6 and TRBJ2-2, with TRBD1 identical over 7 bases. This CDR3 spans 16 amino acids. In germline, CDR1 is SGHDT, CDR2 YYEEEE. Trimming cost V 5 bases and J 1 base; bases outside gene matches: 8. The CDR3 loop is CASRRQGRGNTGELFF. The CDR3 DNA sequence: TGTGCCAGCAGGCGACAGGGTCGGGGGAACACCGGGGAGCTGTTTTTT. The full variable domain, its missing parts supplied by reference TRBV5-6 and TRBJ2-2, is DAGVTQSPTHLIKTRGQQVTLRCSPKSGHDTVSWYQQALGQGPQFIFQYYEEEERQRGNFPDRFSGHQFPNYSSELNVNALLLGDSALYLCASRRQGRGNTGELFFGEGSRLTVL.

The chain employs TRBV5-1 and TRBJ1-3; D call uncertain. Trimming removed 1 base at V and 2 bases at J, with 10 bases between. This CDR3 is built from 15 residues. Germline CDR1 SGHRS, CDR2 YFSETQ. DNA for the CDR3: TGCGCCAGCAGCTTGAGCAGAGACACTGGAAACACCATATATTTT. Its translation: CASSLSRDTGNTIYF.